The TCR beta chain under discussion was sequenced for a study of CD8+CD57+ T cells in acquired aplastic anemia. Genomic DNA, serving as template, underwent TCR beta VDJ and CDR3 profiling. TCRdb recomputed calls from the reads with MiXCR, one row per CDR3 protein. The sample shows roughly 420,000 distinct CDR3 sequences, around 68% of them seen only once. The V end was cut by 3 bases, the J end by 3 bases, with 17 bases between. The CDR3 extends over 16 amino acids. Germline V gene sequence: CDR1 SQVTM, CDR2 ANQGSEA. V is TRBV29-1 and J is TRBJ2-2; D possibly corresponds to TRBD2 (5 bases). Sequencing was performed on sorted CD4+, CD8+, or CD8+CD57+ T cells (not recorded which) from PBMCs. This clonotype was sampled from a human donor in good health, serving as a control. Here the CDR3 DNA reads TGCAGCGTTGAGTCTGAGGGCACCTCCTACACCGGGGAGCTGTTTTTT. Translated, it gives CSVESEGTSYTGELFF.